This T cell receptor (beta chain) was retrieved from a study of circulating and synovial CD4+ cells in juvenile arthritis. Study-wide results and caveats: Shared-clonotype fractions with synovium likely underestimate full repertoire overlap. Bulk blood CD4 repertoires were more diverse than these. The pathogenic-like versus bulk T cell difference escaped Vbeta family analysis.

Some clones are missing from TCRdb's copy, which holds only in-frame ones; the method was immunoSEQ multiplex PCR. The table includes tens of thousands of clones, 93% detected once. With 5 bases clipped from V and 5 bases from J, the junction kept 14 bases outside the gene matches. From germline, CDR1 is MDHEN and CDR2 SYDVKM. The CDR3 is 16 residues long. Donors were patients with active juvenile idiopathic arthritis. Points on this clone: The antigen is undetermined.

Specimen: CD4+ T cells from blood. The source of this sequence is a human donor with juvenile idiopathic arthritis. This chain connects TRBV28 to TRBJ2-5; 7 bases align to TRBD1. CDR3 DNA: TGTGCCAGCAGTGCCTCTGGGGCAGGGGGATGGGAGACCCAGTACTTC. Amino acids: CASSASGAGGWETQYF.